The 4 T cell receptor beta chains presented below share a single source sample, sequenced in a study of cytomegalovirus exposure and HLA in healthy donors listed by TCRdb under 2017. Libraries were constructed by the immunoSEQ multiplex PCR assay. TCRdb obtained this table from immuneACCESS and retained in-frame rearrangements with V and J assigned. These tables miss some clones; where compared with another copy, unresolved V genes account for less than half of the shortfall, and the remainder is unexplained. In this sample the table shows fewer than 400,000 clones, 75% to 90% of which occur a single time. The ten largest clones add up to 0.65% to 0.85% of the sample. The source material was PBMCs. These receptors were obtained from a woman between 18 and 29 years old in good health and CMV-seronegative.

The chain joins TRBV5-1 to TRBJ1-1; D uncertain. The CDR3 is made up of 14 amino acids. Germline V gene data show CDR1 as SGHRS and CDR2 as YFSETQ. V was trimmed by 0 bases and J by 0 bases, leaving 6 bases between them. CDR3 nucleotides: TGCGCCAGCAGCTTGGCCACTTTGAACACTGAAGCTTTCTTT. As protein: CASSLATLNTEAFF.

This clone was detected only once. J is TRBJ2-7 and V is TRBV18; 8 bases agree with TRBD2. The CDR3 length is 15 residues. Germline lookup yields CDR1 KGHSH and CDR2 LQKENI. J gave up 3 bases and V 4 bases, and 8 bases lay outside the gene matches. This CDR3 is CASSLNSGNFYEQYF. In DNA, the CDR3 is TGTGCCAGCTCACTTAATAGCGGGAACTTCTACGAGCAGTACTTC.

V usage is TRBV7-2 and J usage is TRBJ2-7, with D maybe TRBD1 (5 bases). V dropped 3 bases and J dropped 0 bases, with 9 bases sitting between them. The CDR3 covers 14 residues. CDR1 and CDR2 (germline): SGHTA, FQGNSA. The CDR3 loop is CASSFSQGSYEQYF. CDR3 DNA sequence: TGTGCCAGCAGCTTCAGTCAGGGCTCCTACGAGCAGTACTTC.

V is TRBV19 and J is TRBJ2-3; 7 bases are a match to TRBD2. CDR1 LNHDA and CDR2 SQIVND come from the germline V gene (reference sequence). V dropped 6 bases and J dropped 1; count of bases not matched to a gene: 10. CDR3 size: 16 residues. CDR3 sequence (DNA): TGTGCCAGTAGAGCGGGACTCAGCGCCGGCACAGATACGCAGTATTTT. Its translation is CASRAGLSAGTDTQYF.